One and the same sample provided the 9 T cell receptor beta chains below, sequenced in a study of immune evolution from preneoplasia to lung adenocarcinoma. Sequenced by immunoSEQ multiplex PCR; TCRdb stores in-frame clones only, minus some. This table has over 12,000 clones, roughly 80% appearing once. What was sequenced was FFPE minimally invasive lung adenocarcinoma tissue. The source of these receptors is a person aged 65 to 85 with lung adenocarcinoma.

This clone occurred a few times. The chain uses TRBV7-9 and TRBJ2-7; 8 bases line up with TRBD1. From germline, CDR1 is SEHNR and CDR2 FQNEAQ (reference sequence). Losses at the gene ends were 5 bases for V and 2 bases for J; bases not matched to a gene: 8. This CDR3 is 15 amino acids long. The CDR3 DNA is TGTGCCAGCAGCGCCACCGGGACAGGCGCCTACGAGCAGTACTTC. Amino acid sequence: CASSATGTGAYEQYF.

The chain uses TRBV7-9 and TRBJ2-2; 10 bases fit TRBD1. The germline gives CDR1 SEHNR, CDR2 FQNEAQ (reference sequence). Trimming removed 7 bases from V and 3 bases from J; junction bases left unmatched: 5. This CDR3 spans 15 amino acids. The CDR3 bases are TGTGCCAGCACGCGGGGGACAGGGGACACCGGGGAGCTGTTTTTT. Translation: CASTRGTGDTGELFF.

V and J are TRBV30 and TRBJ1-2; D is unresolved. The V end was cut by 0 bases, the J end by 6 bases, with 11 bases between. Germline CDR1 reads GTSNPN; CDR2 reads SVGIG (reference sequence). The CDR3 loop spans 13 amino acids. The CDR3 protein is CAWSVLLSDGYTF. The CDR3 bases are TGTGCCTGGAGTGTACTACTTAGCGATGGCTACACCTTC.

The chain employs TRBV28 and TRBJ1-2; tentatively, D is TRBD1 (5 bases). The length of the CDR3 is 13 residues. Trimming removed 2 bases from V and 5 bases from J, with 9 bases in between. Germline assignment: CDR1 MDHEN and CDR2 SYDVKM. CDR3 protein: CASSLNQGYGYTF. The CDR3 nucleotides read TGTGCCAGCAGTTTAAATCAGGGATATGGCTACACCTTC.

The chain has TRBV27 and TRBJ2-1; 11 nucleotides match TRBD2. The junction had 9 bases not matched to a gene; V was cut back by 4 bases and J by 7 bases. The V gene's germline CDR1 is MNHEY and CDR2 SMNVEV (reference sequence). The CDR3 is 16 residues long. CDR3 amino acids: CASSSLAGGPSNEQFF. Here the CDR3 DNA reads TGTGCCAGCAGTTCTTTAGCGGGAGGGCCCTCGAATGAGCAGTTCTTC.

The chain links TRBV28 to TRBJ2-5; D may be TRBD2 (7 bases). Between the trimmed V and J ends, which lost 2 bases and 9 bases, there was a span of 16 bases. Germline CDR1 MDHEN, CDR2 SYDVKM. CDR3 length: 14 residues. The CDR3 DNA is TGTGCCAGCAGTTTAACGGGGGGCTCTAGGGCCCAGTACTTC. Its protein is CASSLTGGSRAQYF.

The V call is TRBV6-1, the J call TRBJ1-5; 7 nucleotides line up with TRBD1. Trimming removed 4 bases from V and 7 bases from J; junction bases left unmatched: 10. From germline, CDR1 is MNHNS and CDR2 SASEGT. The CDR3 runs to 15 residues. This CDR3 reads CASSVSQGIWQPQHF. The CDR3, as DNA: TGTGCCAGCAGTGTCTCACAGGGGATTTGGCAGCCCCAGCATTTT.

The sample holds one count of this clone. This chain joins TRBV6-1 and TRBJ2-5; D is perhaps TRBD2 (6 bases). The CDR3 spans 16 residues. Deletions cut 0 bases from V and 2 bases from J, with 13 bases between. CDR1 is MNHNS, CDR2 SASEGT, per germline. The CDR3 loop reads CASSEAGGTLQETQYF. CDR3 nucleotide sequence: TGTGCCAGCAGTGAAGCGGGCGGGACCCTACAAGAGACCCAGTACTTC.

V usage is TRBV6-5 and J usage is TRBJ1-1; D is ambiguous. The germline V gene encodes CDR1 MNHEY and CDR2 SVGAGI. The ends were cut back, 4 bases at V and 4 bases at J, with 4 bases in the middle. The CDR3 consists of 11 residues. CDR3 in DNA: TGTGCCAGCAGTTTGGGCACTGAAGCTTTCTTT. Translation: CASSLGTEAFF.